This TCR beta chain was captured by sequencing in a study of response to subunit inactivated influenza vaccine. Each CDR3 protein gets one entry after TCRdb re-called the RT-PCR reads with MiXCR. The table includes hundreds of thousands of distinct CDR3 sequences, 15% to 19% detected once. This clonotype occurred a few times. Unmatched junction bases numbered 10, after V lost 4 bases and J lost 11 bases. The length of the CDR3 is 13 residues. Germline assignment: CDR1 SQVTM and CDR2 ANQGSEA. V gene TRBV29-1 combines with J gene TRBJ2-7; 11 bases match TRBD1. The sequencing here drew on PBMCs from blood, taken roughly 12 days after vaccination. The TCR sequence derives from a man between 50 and 59 years old who received an inactivated influenza vaccine. The CDR3 nucleotides are TGCAGCGTTGGGACAGGGGGCGATAGGAAGGAGTACTTC. This gives the protein CSVGTGGDRKEYF.